Each of the 23 T cell receptor beta chains below was sequenced from the same sample in a study of T cell changes during pregnancy in multiple sclerosis. Using immunoSEQ multiplex PCR, the repertoire was profiled, and TCRdb retains in-frame clones only, with some absent. The sample records about 48,000 clones, around 94% being singletons. The source was CD4+ T cells from peripheral blood mononuclear cells, collected in the first trimester of pregnancy. Receptors were obtained from a female donor with multiple sclerosis, enrolled in a pregnancy study.

This chain uses TRBV10-3 with TRBJ2-3; 9 bases match TRBD2. Germline CDR1 reads ENHRY; CDR2 reads SYGVKD. The V segment lost 11 bases and the J segment 0 bases; nucleotides outside the gene matches: 3. This CDR3 has 13 residues. CDR3 sequence: CAAAGGSTDTQYF. CDR3 in DNA: TGTGCCGCAGCGGGGGGAAGCACAGATACGCAGTATTTT.

V is TRBV29-1 and J is TRBJ2-3; D remains unclear. Trimming took off 7 bases at V and 0 bases at J, with 14 bases between the two ends. This CDR3 comprises 14 residues. CDR1 is SQVTM and CDR2 is ANQGSEA in the germline V gene. CDR3 nucleotide sequence: TGCAGCGGATCTAAAGATACTAGCACAGATACGCAGTATTTT. It specifies CSGSKDTSTDTQYF.

The J gene is TRBJ2-7, the V gene TRBV6-1; D is possibly TRBD2 (6 bases). Germline V CDR1 and CDR2: MNHNS, SASEGT. V was clipped by 9 bases and J by 6 bases, with 21 bases between them. The CDR3 sequence is 14 residues long. The CDR3 sequence is CASGRGPPTGEQYF. As DNA, the CDR3 is TGTGCCAGTGGGCGGGGACCGCCGACGGGCGAGCAGTACTTC.

V gene TRBV30 combines with J gene TRBJ1-1; D is unclear. Deletions cut 1 base from V and 1 base from J, with 10 bases between. Germline V lookup: CDR1 GTSNPN, CDR2 SVGIG (reference sequence). This CDR3 spans 14 amino acids. The CDR3 nucleotides are TGTGCCTGGAGTGAGTATCCACAGAACACTGAAGCTTTCTTT. Protein: CAWSEYPQNTEAFF. Full variable domain (rest looked up from reference TRBV30 and TRBJ1-1): SQTIHQWPATLVQPVGSPLSLECTVEGTSNPNLYWYRQAAGRGLQLLFYSVGIGQISSEVPQNLSASRPQDRQFILSSKKLLLSDSGFYLCAWSEYPQNTEAFFGQGTRLTVV.

The chain combines TRBV7-3 with TRBJ2-3; weak D call: TRBD2 (5 bases). The germline V gene encodes CDR1 SGHTA and CDR2 FQGTGA. This CDR3 region has 15 residues. Trimming left V 5 bases short and J 1 base short, with 13 bases between. The CDR3 region has the DNA TGTGCCAGCAGCCGCAGCGGTCTAGGCACAGATACGCAGTATTTT. Translated, it gives CASSRSGLGTDTQYF.

This chain uses TRBV7-3 with TRBJ2-5; 7 bases agree with TRBD2. V lost 1 base to trimming and J lost 1 base; unmatched junction nucleotides: 0. CDR1 is SGHTA and CDR2 is FQGTGA in the germline V gene. The CDR3 length is 14 residues. The CDR3 sequence is CASSLSGGQETQYF. The CDR3 DNA sequence: TGTGCCAGCAGCTTAAGCGGGGGCCAAGAGACCCAGTACTTC.

The rearrangement links TRBV4-2 to TRBJ1-1; 11 bases line up with TRBD1. In germline, CDR1 is LGHNA, CDR2 YNFKEQ. V was clipped by 2 bases and J by 8 bases; unmatched bases: 7. There are 15 residues in the CDR3. Here the CDR3 DNA reads TGTGCCAGCAGCCAACAGAGGACAGGGGGCCAAGAAGCTTTCTTT. It is translated as CASSQQRTGGQEAFF.

This rearrangement joins TRBV15 to TRBJ2-2; D is possibly TRBD1 (6 bases). With 4 bases removed from V and 4 bases from J, the gap between germline ends came to 10 bases. The germline V gene encodes CDR1 LNHNV and CDR2 YYDKDF (reference sequence). This CDR3 region has 14 residues. In DNA, the CDR3 is TGTGCCACCAGCAAAGGGGGACGCACCGGGGAGCTGTTTTTT. As protein: CATSKGGRTGELFF.

J is TRBJ1-1 and V is TRBV29-1, with 7 bases lining up with TRBD1. The CDR3 is 17 amino acids. Germline-derived CDR1 and CDR2 are SQVTM and ANQGSEA. J gave up 0 bases and V 3 bases, and 13 bases lay outside the gene matches. DNA for the CDR3: TGCAGCGTTGATCAAGTCCCCAAGACAGGGTTGAACACTGAAGCTTTCTTT. It encodes CSVDQVPKTGLNTEAFF.

The chain has TRBV5-1 and TRBJ2-3; no clear D. The length of the CDR3 is 12 residues. Germline V lookup: CDR1 SGHRS, CDR2 YFSETQ. V lost 0 bases and J lost 6, with 5 bases in between. The CDR3 here is CASSLAPDTQYF. CDR3 DNA sequence: TGCGCCAGCAGCTTGGCCCCGGATACGCAGTATTTT.

The gene calls are TRBV6-4 and TRBJ2-1, with 10 bases that match TRBD2. V trimming: 4 bases; J trimming: 6 bases; junction bases outside the gene matches: 0. The germline V gene has CDR1 MRHNA and CDR2 SNTAGT. This CDR3 contains 13 residues. CDR3 coding DNA: TGTGCCAGCAGTGGACTAGCGGGCAATGAGCAGTTCTTC. It encodes CASSGLAGNEQFF.

V is TRBV9 and J is TRBJ2-1, with 13 bases matching TRBD2. Trimming removed 3 bases from V and 4 bases from J; junction bases left unmatched: 4. This CDR3 contains 16 residues. Germline V gene data show CDR1 as SGDLS and CDR2 as YYNGEE. The CDR3, as DNA: TGTGCCAGCAGCGCGGGACTAGCGGGGATATACAATGAGCAGTTCTTC. Protein sequence: CASSAGLAGIYNEQFF.

The V call is TRBV6-6, the J call TRBJ1-1; D uncertain. The V gene's germline CDR1 is MNHNY and CDR2 SVGAGI (reference sequence). CDR3 length: 15 residues. Between the trimmed V and J ends, which lost 0 bases and 0 bases, there was a span of 8 bases. CDR3 sequence reads: CASSYSVQMNTEAFF. Here the CDR3 DNA reads TGTGCCAGCAGTTACTCGGTACAGATGAACACTGAAGCTTTCTTT.

A single count supports this clone. The chain recombines TRBV6-1 with TRBJ2-3; D is ambiguous. Trimming removed 3 bases at V and 7 bases at J, with 8 bases between. The germline V gene has CDR1 MNHNS and CDR2 SASEGT. The CDR3 is made up of 12 amino acids. DNA of the CDR3: TGTGCCAGCAGTGACTACAGATATACGCAGTATTTT. Translation: CASSDYRYTQYF.

This chain uses TRBV11-2 with TRBJ2-7; D remains ambiguous. With 2 bases removed from V and 1 base from J, the gap between germline ends came to 6 bases. The length of the CDR3 is 13 residues. The germline CDR1 and CDR2 sequences are SGHAT and FQNNGV. Written as DNA, the CDR3 is TGTGCCAGCAGCTTATTCGGGTCCTACGAGCAGTACTTC. It is translated as CASSLFGSYEQYF.

The chain uses TRBV7-9 and TRBJ1-3, with 7 bases identical to TRBD1. Germline values: CDR1 SEHNR, CDR2 FQNEAQ (reference sequence). The CDR3 consists of 17 residues. The V and J ends lost 3 bases and 0 bases, in that order; junction bases with no gene match: 8. The chain's CDR3 is CASSFGQDKHSGNTIYF. CDR3 DNA: TGTGCCAGCAGCTTCGGACAGGATAAACACTCTGGAAACACCATATATTTT.

The chain employs TRBV6-1 and TRBJ1-1; 9 bases are a match to TRBD1. CDR3 size: 15 residues. Germline CDR1 reads MNHNS; CDR2 reads SASEGT. V gave up 7 bases and J gave up 1 base; unmatched junction bases: 7. The CDR3, as DNA: TGTGCCAGCAACCCACGGGGACAGGGGAACACTGAAGCTTTCTTT. This codes for CASNPRGQGNTEAFF.

J is TRBJ2-5 and V is TRBV5-8; TRBD2 matches 7 bases. V was clipped by 0 bases and J by 4 bases; unmatched bases: 6. The germline V gene has CDR1 SGHTS and CDR2 YDEGEE. The CDR3 spans 15 residues. Written as DNA, the CDR3 is TGTGCCAGCAGCTTGGCCGGAACGGGAGGAGAGACCCAGTACTTC. Its protein product is CASSLAGTGGETQYF. Complete variable domain (other parts from reference TRBV5-8 and TRBJ2-5): EAGVTQSPTHLIKTRGQQATLRCSPISGHTSVYWYQQALGLGLQFLLWYDEGEERNRGNFPPRFSGRQFPNYSSELNVNALELEDSALYLCASSLAGTGGETQYFGPGTRLLVL.

The chain has TRBV18 and TRBJ1-2; 8 bases map to TRBD1. Germline CDR1 KGHSH, CDR2 LQKENI. This CDR3 region has 14 residues. Unmatched junction bases numbered 4, after V lost 3 bases and J lost 4 bases. The CDR3 nucleotides read TGTGCCAGCTCACCCGGGACAGGACCCTATGGCTACACCTTC. Its translation is CASSPGTGPYGYTF.

The chain has TRBV18 and TRBJ1-6; unclear D gene. This CDR3 spans 15 amino acids. The ends were cut back, 6 bases at V and 0 bases at J, with 9 bases in the middle. Germline assignment: CDR1 KGHSH and CDR2 LQKENI. In nucleotides, the CDR3 is TGTGCCAGCTCCCCCGGGAGCTCCTATAATTCACCCCTCCACTTT. As protein: CASSPGSSYNSPLHF.

The chain uses TRBV6-5 and TRBJ2-7, with D tentatively TRBD1 (6 bases). Germline V gene data show CDR1 as MNHEY and CDR2 as SVGAGI. V lost 2 bases and J 6 bases, leaving 14 bases between the germline ends. The CDR3 length is 14 residues. The CDR3 is CASSYMGAGSEQYF. The CDR3 coding sequence is TGTGCCAGCAGTTACATGGGGGCCGGCTCCGAGCAGTACTTC.

The CDR3 DNA sequence: TGTGCCAGTAGCCCCGGGAGCGGGGCCAACGTCCTGACTTTC. Protein sequence: CASSPGSGANVLTF. The V call is TRBV19, the J call TRBJ2-6; D is perhaps TRBD2 (6 bases). The CDR3 is 14 amino acids. Trimming removed 6 bases at V and 4 bases at J, with 10 bases between. The germline CDR1 and CDR2 sequences are LNHDA and SQIVND (reference sequence). The entire variable domain, with the rest obtained from reference TRBV19 and TRBJ2-6, is as follows: DGGITQSPKYLFRKEGQNVTLSCEQNLNHDAMYWYRQDPGQGLRLIYYSQIVNDFQKGDIAEGYSVSREKKESFPLTVTSAQKNPTAFYLCASSPGSGANVLTFGAGSRLTVL.

V and J are TRBV7-9 and TRBJ2-1, with 7 bases that match TRBD1. The CDR3 has 16 residues. The germline gives CDR1 SEHNR, CDR2 FQNEAQ (reference sequence). Trimming removed 5 bases from V and 0 bases from J; junction bases left unmatched: 7. CDR3 sequence: CASSTRQGSSYNEQFF. DNA for the CDR3: TGTGCCAGCAGCACCCGACAGGGCAGCTCCTACAATGAGCAGTTCTTC. Full variable domain (remainder filled in from reference TRBV7-9 and TRBJ2-1): DTGVSQNPRHKITKRGQNVTFRCDPISEHNRLYWYRQTLGQGPEFLTYFQNEAQLEKSRLLSDRFSAERPKGSFSTLEIQRTEQGDSAMYLCASSTRQGSSYNEQFFGPGTRLTVL.